These T cell receptor beta chains were read from a single sample in a study of OX40 agonist ivuxolimab in advanced cancers. TCRdb's table, derived via immunoSEQ multiplex PCR, lists solely in-frame clones and lacks some. The profile covers about 79,000 clones, with around 90% appearing a single time and approximately 11% taken by the ten largest. The specimen comprised CD4+ or CD8+ T cells sorted from blood, sampled in a trial of the OX40 agonist ivuxolimab. These receptor sequences come from an adult with an advanced solid tumor such as melanoma, head and neck, liver or kidney cancer. CDR3s include the opening cysteine and the closing phenylalanine or tryptophan. D genes are given only for firm matches. Size values are once, few and many counts, or a class for expanded clones, and some rows have none.

cdr3_aa	cdr3_nt	clone_size	cdr3_length	v_call	j_call	d_call
CASSPGTSGGHEQYF	TGTGCCAGCAGCCCGGGGACTAGCGGGGGACACGAGCAGTACTTC	NA	15	TRBV5-6	TRBJ2-7	TRBD2
CASSPGRVEENTQYF	TGTGCCAGCAGCCCGGGGAGGGTAGAGGAGAATACGCAGTATTTT	NA	15	TRBV13	TRBJ2-3	TRBD2
CASSLTGGNTEAFF	TGTGCCAGCAGCTTAACAGGGGGGAACACTGAAGCTTTCTTT	NA	14	TRBV7-3	TRBJ1-1	NA
CASSLGLGGVADTQYF	TGTGCCAGCAGCTTAGGCCTTGGGGGGGTGGCAGATACGCAGTATTTT	NA	16	TRBV13	TRBJ2-3	TRBD2
CASSPPGQGYEQYF	TGTGCCAGCAGCCCCCCAGGACAGGGCTACGAGCAGTACTTC	NA	14	TRBV11-3	TRBJ2-7	TRBD1
CASMFGALAFF	TGCGCCAGCATGTTTGGCGCCTTAGCTTTCTTT	once	11	TRBV5-1	TRBJ1-1	NA
CASSKDRWASSYNSPLHF	TGTGCCAGCAGCAAAGATCGTTGGGCTAGCTCCTATAATTCACCCCTCCACTTT	NA	18	TRBV7-8	TRBJ1-6	NA
CASSLGAGPNYEQYF	TGTGCCAGCAGCTTGGGAGCGGGACCTAACTACGAGCAGTACTTC	once	15	TRBV5-6	TRBJ2-7	TRBD2
CASSLALGGANTGELFF	TGTGCCAGCAGCTTAGCGTTAGGGGGCGCGAACACCGGGGAGCTGTTTTTT	NA	17	TRBV7-6	TRBJ2-2	TRBD1
CASRILGFSYEQYF	TGTGCCAGCAGAATCCTCGGATTCTCCTACGAGCAGTACTTC	NA	14	TRBV27	TRBJ2-7	NA
CAWSEGTGSYEQFF	TGTGCCTGGAGTGAGGGGACAGGGTCCTATGAGCAGTTCTTC	NA	14	TRBV30	TRBJ2-1	TRBD1
CASSQGSGSNYEQYF	TGCGCCAGCAGCCAAGGGTCGGGTTCGAACTACGAGCAGTACTTC	once	15	TRBV4-1	TRBJ2-7	NA
CASSLDSGGPYQETQYF	TGCGCCAGCAGCTTGGATAGCGGGGGCCCGTACCAAGAGACCCAGTACTTC	few	17	TRBV5-1	TRBJ2-5	TRBD2
CASSLGQEPRGEQYF	TGTGCCAGCAGCTTAGGTCAGGAACCGAGGGGCGAGCAGTACTTC	NA	15	TRBV7-6	TRBJ2-7	NA
CASSWTGGFADTQYF	TGTGCCAGCAGCTGGACAGGGGGTTTTGCAGATACGCAGTATTTT	NA	15	TRBV2	TRBJ2-3	TRBD1
CASSPLLAGSVETQYF	TGTGCCAGCAGCCCATTACTAGCGGGGTCGGTGGAGACCCAGTACTTC	NA	16	TRBV7-9	TRBJ2-5	TRBD2
CASSSEISSYEQYF	TGTGCCAGCAGCTCAGAGATAAGCTCCTACGAGCAGTACTTC	NA	14	TRBV11-2	TRBJ2-7	NA
CASSSGVFGETQYF	TGTGCTAGCAGCTCAGGGGTTTTCGGAGAGACCCAGTACTTC	NA	14	TRBV7-7	TRBJ2-5	NA
CATSRDLSGGQPQHF	TGTGCCACCAGCAGAGATTTATCAGGGGGGCAGCCCCAGCATTTT	NA	15	TRBV15	TRBJ1-5	TRBD1
CASSLMPRYEQYF	TGTGCCAGCAGTTTAATGCCAAGATACGAGCAGTACTTC	NA	13	TRBV27	TRBJ2-7	NA
CASSLGSYEQYF	TGTGCCAGCAGCTTAGGGTCCTACGAGCAGTACTTC	NA	12	TRBV7-9	TRBJ2-7	NA
CASSASSGQPQHF	TGTGCCAGCAGCGCCTCTTCGGGGCAGCCCCAGCATTTT	once	13	TRBV9	TRBJ1-5	NA
CASSYSGQGYEQYF	TGTGCCAGCAGTTATTCCGGACAGGGCTACGAGCAGTACTTC	NA	14	TRBV27	TRBJ2-7	TRBD1
CASRQPDRGQLNEQYF	TGTGCAAGCCGACAACCGGACAGGGGGCAGCTCAACGAGCAGTACTTC	NA	16	TRBV12-2	TRBJ2-7	NA
CASSDGHPSASYEQYF	TGTGCCAGCAGTGATGGACATCCGAGTGCATCCTACGAGCAGTACTTC	NA	16	TRBV6-1	TRBJ2-7	NA
CAWSEGTGSYNEQFF	TGTGCCTGGAGTGAGGGGACAGGCTCCTACAATGAGCAGTTCTTC	NA	15	TRBV30	TRBJ2-1	TRBD1
CASSLVTGGNTEAFF	TGCGCCAGCAGCTTGGTAACAGGGGGCAACACTGAAGCTTTCTTT	NA	15	TRBV5-1	TRBJ1-1	TRBD1
CASSLAGRGSNEQFF	TGTGCCAGCAGCTTGGCCGGCAGGGGATCCAATGAGCAGTTCTTC	NA	15	TRBV5-6	TRBJ2-1	NA
CAWRGLAQETQYF	TGTGCCTGGAGGGGACTAGCTCAAGAGACCCAGTACTTC	NA	13	TRBV30	TRBJ2-5	TRBD2
CASRVGGDSRYEQYF	TGTGCCAGCAGGGTCGGAGGAGACAGCCGATACGAGCAGTACTTC	once	15	TRBV6-5	TRBJ2-7	NA
CASGSPPGLGGEQYF	TGTGCTAGTGGTTCCCCTCCGGGACTAGGAGGCGAGCAGTACTTC	NA	15	TRBV12-5	TRBJ2-7	TRBD2
CASSRTRNDEQFF	TGTGCCAGCAGCCGGACACGGAATGATGAGCAGTTCTTC	NA	13	TRBV5-6	TRBJ2-1	NA
CASSGQGTAYYGYTF	TGTGCCAGCAGCGGACAAGGGACAGCCTACTATGGCTACACCTTC	NA	15	TRBV9	TRBJ1-2	TRBD1
CASSLDGTKVHTGELFF	TGTGCCAGCAGCTTGGATGGGACAAAAGTCCACACCGGGGAGCTGTTTTTT	NA	17	TRBV5-6	TRBJ2-2	NA
CSVDLVDTEAFF	TGCAGCGTTGACCTGGTGGACACTGAAGCTTTCTTT	once	12	TRBV29-1	TRBJ1-1	NA
CASSLPRTGPGEQYF	TGTGCCAGCAGCCTCCCCCGGACAGGGCCGGGCGAGCAGTACTTC	NA	15	TRBV11-2	TRBJ2-7	TRBD1
CASSQEAGTSGGQSSYEQYF	TGCGCCAGCAGCCAAGAAGCCGGGACTAGCGGGGGCCAAAGCTCCTACGAGCAGTACTTC	NA	20	TRBV4-1	TRBJ2-7	TRBD2
CASSGPDYNEQFF	TGTGCCAGCAGCGGACCGGACTACAATGAGCAGTTCTTC	NA	13	TRBV9	TRBJ2-1	NA
CASSPSGVNTEAFF	TGTGCCAGCAGTCCTTCAGGGGTGAACACTGAAGCTTTCTTT	NA	14	TRBV27	TRBJ1-1	NA
CASSEDRDGLAYGYTF	TGTGCCAGCAGTGAGGACAGGGACGGTCTAGCCTATGGCTACACCTTC	NA	16	TRBV6-1	TRBJ1-2	TRBD1
CASSTAPGQYSGGFYGYTF	TGTGCCAGCAGCACCGCTCCAGGACAGTATTCTGGGGGGTTCTATGGCTACACCTTC	NA	19	TRBV7-9	TRBJ1-2	NA
CASSTRTGNTDTQYF	TGTGCCAGCAGCACCCGGACTGGTAACACAGATACGCAGTATTTT	NA	15	TRBV13	TRBJ2-3	NA
CASSQPAGDTQYF	TGCGCCAGCAGCCAACCGGCGGGAGATACGCAGTATTTT	NA	13	TRBV4-1	TRBJ2-3	NA
CASSTLTGELFF	TGTGCCAGCAGTACTCTCACCGGGGAGCTGTTTTTT	NA	12	TRBV27	TRBJ2-2	NA
CASSLGQVAEQYF	TGTGCCAGCAGCCTAGGACAGGTCGCGGAGCAGTACTTC	NA	13	TRBV7-2	TRBJ2-7	TRBD1
CASSLGGTAYEQYF	TGTGCCAGCAGCTTGGGGGGGACAGCCTACGAGCAGTACTTC	NA	14	TRBV5-6	TRBJ2-7	TRBD1
CASSRTYGGGNQPQHF	TGTGCCAGCAGTAGGACTTATGGGGGTGGCAATCAGCCCCAGCATTTT	once	16	TRBV2	TRBJ1-5	NA
CASSPGALNTEAFF	TGTGCCAGCAGCCCCGGGGCACTGAACACTGAAGCTTTCTTT	NA	14	TRBV7-3	TRBJ1-1	NA
CASSETGSYEQYF	TGTGCCAGCAGCGAAACGGGGAGCTACGAGCAGTACTTC	NA	13	TRBV9	TRBJ2-7	NA
CSVEEGFGSTQYF	TGCAGCGTTGAAGAGGGATTTGGTAGTACGCAGTATTTT	NA	13	TRBV29-1	TRBJ2-3	NA
CASSHNPGGPVPDTDTQYF	TGTGCCAGCAGCCACAACCCGGGGGGCCCCGTCCCGGACACAGATACGCAGTATTTT	NA	19	TRBV9	TRBJ2-3	NA
CASSYYSEDEQFF	TGTGCCAGCAGTTACTATAGCGAGGATGAGCAGTTCTTC	NA	13	TRBV6-5	TRBJ2-1	NA
CASSGQGANYGYTF	TGTGCCAGTAGTGGACAGGGAGCAAACTATGGCTACACCTTC	NA	14	TRBV19	TRBJ1-2	TRBD1
CASSPGTYEQYF	TGTGCCAGCAGCCCCGGGACGTACGAGCAGTACTTC	NA	12	TRBV7-9	TRBJ2-7	NA
CASSLGWSEQFF	TGTGCCAGCAGCTTAGGGTGGTCTGAGCAGTTCTTC	NA	12	TRBV11-2	TRBJ2-1	NA